Below are 2 T cell receptor beta chains sequenced from a single sample in a study of beta chain features in type 1 diabetes. Reverse transcription of all isolated RNA meant that expressed TCRB transcripts were sequenced. This table comes from immunoSEQ multiplex PCR, and its TCRdb copy is limited to in-frame clones, with some not included. Counted here are about 740,000 clones, 13% occurring once; the ten biggest clones make up 0.022%. Their recognized antigens are unknown. Points from the study as a whole: Patients with Type 1 diabetes showed moderately but significantly shorter TCRB CDR3s in all four CD4+ subsets.

Input material: naive CD4+ T cells from blood. The receptors stem from a man between 18 and 29 years old with type 1 diabetes.

The V call is TRBV4-1, the J call TRBJ1-4; D uncertain. This CDR3 comprises 18 residues. V was clipped by 0 bases and J by 0 bases, with 14 bases between them. Germline-derived CDR1 and CDR2 are MGHRA and YSYEKL. DNA of the CDR3: TGCGCCAGCAGCCAAGATCACTTAAGAGAGGCAACTAATGAAAAACTGTTTTTT. It codes for CASSQDHLREATNEKLFF.

This sequence joins TRBV5-1 and TRBJ1-1, with D perhaps matching TRBD1 (5 bases). Trimming shortened V by 5 bases and J by 2 bases, and 13 bases separated the two germline ends. The germline gives CDR1 SGHRS, CDR2 YFSETQ. This CDR3 has 14 amino acids. Here the CDR3 reads CASSYSQGNTEAFF. CDR3 bases: TGCGCCAGCAGTTACTCTCAGGGAAACACTGAAGCTTTCTTT.